Here is one T cell receptor beta chain with its context. TCRdb re-derived calls from the RT-PCR reads in MiXCR, one entry per CDR3 protein. The sample has approximately 720,000 distinct CDR3 sequences, 14% seen once. Trimming pared 4 bases from V and 10 bases from J, leaving 13 bases between. The CDR3 is made up of 13 amino acids. Sequenced: memory CD4+ T cells from blood. This TCR was sampled from a female donor in good health, serving as a healthy control. J is TRBJ1-4 and V is TRBV12-3 or TRBV12-4; D is unresolved. CDR3 nucleotide sequence: TGTGCCAGCAGTTGGGGAGACTTAGGAAAACTGTTTTTT. Translation gives CASSWGDLGKLFF.